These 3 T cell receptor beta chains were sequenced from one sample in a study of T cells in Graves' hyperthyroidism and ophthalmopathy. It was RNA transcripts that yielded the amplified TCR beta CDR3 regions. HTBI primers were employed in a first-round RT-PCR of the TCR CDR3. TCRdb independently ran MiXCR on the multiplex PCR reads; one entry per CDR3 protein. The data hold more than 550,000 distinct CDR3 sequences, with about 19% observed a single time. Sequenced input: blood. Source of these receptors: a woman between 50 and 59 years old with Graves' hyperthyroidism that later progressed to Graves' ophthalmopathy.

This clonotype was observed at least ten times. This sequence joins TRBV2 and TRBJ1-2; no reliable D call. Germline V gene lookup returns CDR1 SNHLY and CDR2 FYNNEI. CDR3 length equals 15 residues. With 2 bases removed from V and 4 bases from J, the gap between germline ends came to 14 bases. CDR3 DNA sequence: TGTGCCAGCAGTGAAAGGAGGGCCGGAACCTATGGCTACACCTTC. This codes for CASSERRAGTYGYTF.

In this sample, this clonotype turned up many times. The CDR3 DNA reads as TGTGCCAGCAGCGTAAGGCTAGCGGGGAGGGACAATGAGCAGTTCTTC. Encoded protein: CASSVRLAGRDNEQFF. The chain is built from TRBV9 and TRBJ2-1; 9 bases are a match to TRBD2. The length of the CDR3 is 16 residues. CDR1 and CDR2 (germline): SGDLS, YYNGEE. V dropped 1 base and J dropped 5; count of bases not matched to a gene: 7.

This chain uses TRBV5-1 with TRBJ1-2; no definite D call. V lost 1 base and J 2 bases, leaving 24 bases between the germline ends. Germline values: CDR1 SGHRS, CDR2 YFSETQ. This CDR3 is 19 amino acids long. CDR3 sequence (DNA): TGCGCCAGCAGCTTGTTTATCGGACGCCGGGCTGGGCCAAACTATGGCTACACCTTC. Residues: CASSLFIGRRAGPNYGYTF. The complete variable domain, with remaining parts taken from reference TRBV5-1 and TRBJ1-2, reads KAGVTQTPRYLIKTRGQQVTLSCSPISGHRSVSWYQQTPGQGLQFLFEYFSETQRNKGNFPGRFSGRQFSNSRSEMNVSTLELGDSALYLCASSLFIGRRAGPNYGYTFGSGTRLTVV.